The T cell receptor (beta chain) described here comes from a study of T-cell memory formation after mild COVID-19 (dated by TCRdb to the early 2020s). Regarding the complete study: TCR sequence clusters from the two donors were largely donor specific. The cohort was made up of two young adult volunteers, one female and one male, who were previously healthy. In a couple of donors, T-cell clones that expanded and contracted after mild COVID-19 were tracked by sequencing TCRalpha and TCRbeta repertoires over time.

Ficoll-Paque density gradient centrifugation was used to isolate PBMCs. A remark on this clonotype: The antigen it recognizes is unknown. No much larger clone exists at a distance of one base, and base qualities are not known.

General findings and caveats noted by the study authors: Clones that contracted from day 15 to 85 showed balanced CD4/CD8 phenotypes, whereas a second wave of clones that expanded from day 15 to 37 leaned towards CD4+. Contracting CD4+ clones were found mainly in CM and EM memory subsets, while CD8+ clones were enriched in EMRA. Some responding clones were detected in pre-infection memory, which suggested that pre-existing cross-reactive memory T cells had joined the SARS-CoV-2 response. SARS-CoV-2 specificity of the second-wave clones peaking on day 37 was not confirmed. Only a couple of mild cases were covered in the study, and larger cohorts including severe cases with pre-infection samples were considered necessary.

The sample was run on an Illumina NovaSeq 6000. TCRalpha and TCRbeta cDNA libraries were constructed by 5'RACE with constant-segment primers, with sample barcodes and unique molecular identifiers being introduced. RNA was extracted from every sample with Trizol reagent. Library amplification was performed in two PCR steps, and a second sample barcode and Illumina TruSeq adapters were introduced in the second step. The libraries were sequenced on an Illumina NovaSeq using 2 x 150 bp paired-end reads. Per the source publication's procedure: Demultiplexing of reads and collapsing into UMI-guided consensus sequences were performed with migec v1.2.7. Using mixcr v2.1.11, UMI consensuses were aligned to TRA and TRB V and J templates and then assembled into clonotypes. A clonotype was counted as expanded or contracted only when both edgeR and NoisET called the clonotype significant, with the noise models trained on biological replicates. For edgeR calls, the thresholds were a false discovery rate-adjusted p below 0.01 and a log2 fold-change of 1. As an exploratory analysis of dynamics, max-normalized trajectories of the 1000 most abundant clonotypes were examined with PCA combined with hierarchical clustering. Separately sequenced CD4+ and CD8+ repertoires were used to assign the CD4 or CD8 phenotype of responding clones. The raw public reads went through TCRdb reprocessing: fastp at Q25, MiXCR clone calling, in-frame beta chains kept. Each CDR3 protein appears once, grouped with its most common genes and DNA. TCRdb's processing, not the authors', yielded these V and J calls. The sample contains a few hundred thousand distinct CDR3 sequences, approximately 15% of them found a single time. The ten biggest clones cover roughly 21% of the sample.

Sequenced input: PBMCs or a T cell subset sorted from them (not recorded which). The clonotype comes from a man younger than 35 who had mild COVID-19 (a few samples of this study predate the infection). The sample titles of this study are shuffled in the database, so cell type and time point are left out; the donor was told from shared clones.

The CDR3 region: CAISDSGTDTQYF. The bases read TGTGCCATCAGTGACTCGGGCACAGATACGCAGTATTTT. The V gene is TRBV10-3 and the J gene is TRBJ2-3; there is no confident call for the D gene. CDR1 and CDR2 were assigned from the germline V gene as ENHRY and SYGVKD. V loses 3 bases, J loses 1 base, and the germline ends lie 5 bases apart. Counted from cysteine to phenylalanine, this CDR3 has 13 amino acids. Left in the record is the CDR3 DNA by itself, 39 bases read in frame from the first base.